Below are 7 T cell receptor beta chains sequenced from a single sample in a study of shared clonotypes between healthy human individuals. Data came from immunoSEQ multiplex PCR; TCRdb stores just in-frame clones and leaves some out. The sample has 2 million or so clones, about 95% seen once. Material for sequencing was naive CD4+ T cells sorted from blood. As to subset: CD45RA+ positively selected. The receptors derive from a man between 18 and 35 years old in good health.

The rearrangement links TRBV30 to TRBJ2-7; no firm D call. This CDR3 is built from 11 residues. Looked up from germline, CDR1 is GTSNPN and CDR2 is SVGIG (reference sequence). The V gene lost 2 bases and the J gene lost 5 bases, with 7 bases spanning the gap. The chain's CDR3 is CAWSPENEQYF. DNA of the CDR3: TGTGCCTGGAGTCCGGAAAACGAGCAGTACTTC.

The CDR3: CASSITPSNEQFF. CDR3 DNA sequence: TGTGCCAGTAGTATTACTCCCAGTAATGAGCAGTTCTTC. The genes are TRBV19 and TRBJ2-1; unclear D gene. Germline CDR1 and CDR2: LNHDA and SQIVND (reference sequence). The V gene lost 3 bases and the J gene lost 7 bases, with 10 bases spanning the gap. The CDR3 has 13 residues.

This clone showed up just once. The chain employs TRBV30 and TRBJ1-1, with D possibly matching TRBD1 (6 bases). This CDR3 is built from 13 residues. Germline V gene lookup returns CDR1 GTSNPN and CDR2 SVGIG (reference sequence). Trimming pared 3 bases from V and 7 bases from J, leaving 15 bases between. The CDR3 DNA is TGTGCCTGGAGCAGCGGGGGCGGGAGTGAAGCTTTCTTT. Amino acids: CAWSSGGGSEAFF.

About this clone itself: Other DNA sequences in this specimen translate into the identical CDR3. This CDR3 is CASSLRQGSNQPQHF. CDR3 nucleotide sequence: TGTGCCAGCAGTTTACGGCAGGGGAGCAATCAGCCCCAGCATTTT. The chain links TRBV28 to TRBJ1-5, with D possibly matching TRBD1 (6 bases). The V end lost 2 bases, the J end lost 1 base, and 9 bases lay between the germline ends. The length of the CDR3 is 15 residues. Looked up from germline, CDR1 is MDHEN and CDR2 is SYDVKM.

V gene TRBV5-1 combines with J gene TRBJ2-3; no clear D gene. Germline V lookup: CDR1 SGHRS, CDR2 YFSETQ. The CDR3 extends over 16 amino acids. Trimming removed 3 bases at V and 0 bases at J, with 14 bases between. Here the CDR3 DNA reads TGCGCCAGCAGCTCCACCCGGCGCACGAGCACAGATACGCAGTATTTT. The encoded protein is CASSSTRRTSTDTQYF. The variable domain in full, with the rest retrieved from reference TRBV5-1 and TRBJ2-3, is KAGVTQTPRYLIKTRGQQVTLSCSPISGHRSVSWYQQTPGQGLQFLFEYFSETQRNKGNFPGRFSGRQFSNSRSEMNVSTLELGDSALYLCASSSTRRTSTDTQYFGPGTRLTVL.

The chain carries TRBV30 and TRBJ2-3; D assignment may be TRBD1 or TRBD2 (6 bases each). The germline CDR1 and CDR2 sequences are GTSNPN and SVGIG (reference sequence). The CDR3 has 14 amino acids. Trimming removed 2 bases from V and 5 bases from J, with 14 bases in between. The CDR3 DNA reads as TGTGCCTGGAGTATCAACGGGGGCCAAGATACGCAGTATTTT. Its protein is CAWSINGGQDTQYF. The full variable domain, with the rest looked up from reference TRBV30 and TRBJ2-3, is SQTIHQWPATLVQPVGSPLSLECTVEGTSNPNLYWYRQAAGRGLQLLFYSVGIGQISSEVPQNLSASRPQDRQFILSSKKLLLSDSGFYLCAWSINGGQDTQYFGPGTRLTVL.

The chain couples TRBV18 to TRBJ1-1, with D perhaps matching TRBD1 (5 bases). CDR1 and CDR2 (germline): KGHSH, LQKENI. V lost 0 bases and J 6 bases, leaving 14 bases between the germline ends. This CDR3 has 15 amino acids. The CDR3 DNA is TGTGCCAGCTCACCACCCGCCCAGGGAATGCCTGAAGCTTTCTTT. It encodes CASSPPAQGMPEAFF.